The 8 T cell receptor beta chains below all came from one sample that was sequenced in a study of beta chain features in type 1 diabetes. Expressed TCRB transcripts were sequenced after all isolated RNA was converted to cDNA. Sequencing was performed with immunoSEQ multiplex PCR; in TCRdb, only in-frame clones are kept and a portion is missing. The sample carries 110,000 to 150,000 clones, about a tenth recorded once. The sample taken for sequencing was central memory CD4+ T cells from blood. The receptors were sampled from a young man in good health.

This clone was counted ten times or more. The chain is built from TRBV18 and TRBJ2-1, with 7 positions matching TRBD1. This CDR3 has 14 residues. V shed 5 bases, J shed 3 bases, and the junction held 4 bases outside the gene matches. The germline V gene encodes CDR1 KGHSH and CDR2 LQKENI. The CDR3 region is CASSNTGDYNEQFF. CDR3 nucleotide sequence: TGTGCCAGCTCAAATACAGGGGACTACAATGAGCAGTTCTTC.

The V gene is TRBV19, the J gene TRBJ2-1; possible D gene TRBD1, 8 bases. There are 16 residues in the CDR3. Germline V gives CDR1 LNHDA, CDR2 SQIVND (reference sequence). The V end lost 4 bases, the J end lost 0 bases, and 13 bases lay between the germline ends. CDR3 nucleotide sequence: TGTGCCAGTAGTAAGCGGGACAGGAGCTCCTACAATGAGCAGTTCTTC. Its protein product is CASSKRDRSSYNEQFF.

V usage is TRBV7-9 and J usage is TRBJ1-1; D is possibly TRBD1 (6 bases). CDR3 length: 14 residues. The germline gives CDR1 SEHNR, CDR2 FQNEAQ (reference sequence). With 5 bases removed from V and 1 base from J, the gap between germline ends came to 11 bases. The CDR3 spells CASSPGTPNTEAFF. The CDR3 bases are TGTGCCAGCAGCCCCGGGACACCGAACACTGAAGCTTTCTTT.

The gene calls are TRBV6-1 and TRBJ1-1; possibly TRBD1 for D (6 bases). V gave up 5 bases and J gave up 5 bases, with 18 bases separating them. This CDR3 contains 15 residues. CDR1 and CDR2 (germline): MNHNS, SASEGT. CDR3 region: CASSPKGEFRTEAFF. The CDR3 region has the DNA TGTGCCAGCAGTCCAAAGGGGGAATTCAGGACTGAAGCTTTCTTT.

The chain carries TRBV27 and TRBJ2-7; 9 nucleotides match TRBD1. This CDR3 comprises 15 residues. V gave up 6 bases and J gave up 3 bases; unmatched junction bases: 9. Germline CDR1 MNHEY, CDR2 SMNVEV (reference sequence). The CDR3 here is CASSPRGQGSYEQYF. CDR3 sequence (DNA): TGTGCCAGCAGCCCCCGAGGACAGGGGAGCTACGAGCAGTACTTC.

This clone was detected many times. This chain joins TRBV11-2 and TRBJ2-1, with a possible D match to TRBD1 (6 bases). V lost 0 bases and J 6 bases, leaving 12 bases between the germline ends. The V gene's germline CDR1 is SGHAT and CDR2 FQNNGV. CDR3 length: 15 residues. The CDR3 DNA sequence: TGTGCCAGCAGCTTAGACCCCGGCAGGGGCAATGAGCAGTTCTTC. Its protein is CASSLDPGRGNEQFF.

The chain uses TRBV28 and TRBJ2-1; the D gene is possibly TRBD2 (6 bases). CDR1 and CDR2 (germline): MDHEN, SYDVKM. Trimming stripped 2 bases from V and 4 bases from J, with 6 bases between. The CDR3 is made up of 13 amino acids. The CDR3: CASSLGGYNEQFF. DNA of the CDR3: TGTGCCAGCAGTTTAGGGGGGTACAATGAGCAGTTCTTC.

The genes are TRBV6-1 and TRBJ2-1; possibly TRBD1 for D (5 bases). This CDR3 region has 12 residues. Trimming pared 5 bases from V and 6 bases from J, leaving 8 bases between. Per germline, CDR1 MNHNS and CDR2 SASEGT. The CDR3 is CASSTGSNEQFF. The CDR3, as DNA: TGTGCCAGCAGTACAGGTAGCAATGAGCAGTTCTTC.